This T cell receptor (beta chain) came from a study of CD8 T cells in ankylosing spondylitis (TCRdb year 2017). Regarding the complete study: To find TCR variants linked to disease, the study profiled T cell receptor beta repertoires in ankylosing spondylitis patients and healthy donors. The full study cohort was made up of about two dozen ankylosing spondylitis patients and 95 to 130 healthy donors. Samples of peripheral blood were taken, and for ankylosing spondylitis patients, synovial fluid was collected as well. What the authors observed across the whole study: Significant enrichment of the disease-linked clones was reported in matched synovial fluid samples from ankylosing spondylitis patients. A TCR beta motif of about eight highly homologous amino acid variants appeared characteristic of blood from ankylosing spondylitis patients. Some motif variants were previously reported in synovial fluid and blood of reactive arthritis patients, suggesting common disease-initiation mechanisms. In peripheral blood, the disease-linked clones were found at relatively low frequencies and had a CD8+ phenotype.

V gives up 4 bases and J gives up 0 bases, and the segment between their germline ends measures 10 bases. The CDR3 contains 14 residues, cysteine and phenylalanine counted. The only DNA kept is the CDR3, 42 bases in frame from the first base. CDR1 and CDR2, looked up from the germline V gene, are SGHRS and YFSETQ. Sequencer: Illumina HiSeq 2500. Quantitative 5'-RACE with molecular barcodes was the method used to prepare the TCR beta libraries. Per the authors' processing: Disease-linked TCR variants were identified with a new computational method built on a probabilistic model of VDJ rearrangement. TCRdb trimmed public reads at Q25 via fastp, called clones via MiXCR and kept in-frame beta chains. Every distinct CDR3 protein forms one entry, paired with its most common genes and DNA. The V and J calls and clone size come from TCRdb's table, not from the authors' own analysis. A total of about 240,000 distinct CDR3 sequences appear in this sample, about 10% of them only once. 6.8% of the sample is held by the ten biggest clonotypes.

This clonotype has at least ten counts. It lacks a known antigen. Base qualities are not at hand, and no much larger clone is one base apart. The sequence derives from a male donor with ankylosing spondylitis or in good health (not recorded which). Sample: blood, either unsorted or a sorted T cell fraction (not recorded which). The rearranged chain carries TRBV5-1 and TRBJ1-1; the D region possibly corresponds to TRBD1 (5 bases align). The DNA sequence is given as TGCGCCAGCAGCCGGGCAGGGTTGAACACTGAAGCTTTCTTT. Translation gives CASSRAGLNTEAFF.